One sample yielded the 28 T cell receptor beta chains listed below, sequenced in a study of T cell responses to AZD1222 COVID-19 vaccine. Clones were sequenced by immunoSEQ multiplex PCR, and TCRdb holds only the in-frame ones, with some missing. This sample yields approximately 60,000 clones, of which approximately 89% are seen a single time; about 20% belongs to the top ten. The sample consisted of peripheral blood, taken on day 0 of MenACWY control vaccination. All receptors derive from an adult in good health.

CDR3 residues: CASSQGLSSKETQYF. The CDR3 coding sequence is TGTGCCAGCTCACAGGGGCTCTCGTCCAAAGAGACCCAGTACTTC. V gene TRBV18 combines with J gene TRBJ2-5, with TRBD1 as a possible D gene (5 bases). V was trimmed by 4 bases and J by 3 bases, leaving 15 bases between them. CDR3 size: 15 residues. Germline V gives CDR1 KGHSH, CDR2 LQKENI.

This rearrangement joins TRBV4-1 to TRBJ1-2; D might be TRBD1 (5 bases). V gave up 2 bases and J gave up 3 bases, with 16 bases separating them. The CDR3 runs to 16 residues. Germline V lookup: CDR1 MGHRA, CDR2 YSYEKL. Here the CDR3 DNA reads TGCGCCAGCAGCCAAACGGAGACCCTGGGGGACTATGGCTACACCTTC. Translating it yields CASSQTETLGDYGYTF.

This rearrangement joins TRBV18 to TRBJ2-7; D remains ambiguous. The CDR3 covers 13 residues. CDR1 KGHSH and CDR2 LQKENI come from the germline V gene. Trimming took 3 bases from V and 1 from J, leaving 7 bases between them. The CDR3 sequence: CASSPDESYEQYF. CDR3 coding DNA: TGTGCCAGCTCACCGGATGAGTCCTACGAGCAGTACTTC.

This chain joins TRBV19 and TRBJ1-5; 7 bases are a match to TRBD1. The CDR3 is 16 residues long. V lost 5 bases and J lost 0; bases outside the gene matches: 7. CDR1 and CDR2 from the germline V gene are LNHDA and SQIVND (reference sequence). The CDR3 loop is CASSAAGGYSNQPQHF. CDR3 in DNA: TGTGCCAGTAGTGCGGCAGGGGGATATAGCAATCAGCCCCAGCATTTT.

The chain has TRBV30 and TRBJ2-7; tentative D call: TRBD2 (6 bases). Germline V CDR1 and CDR2: GTSNPN, SVGIG (reference sequence). V was cut by 5 bases and J by 0 bases, with 8 bases left in between. This CDR3 region has 12 residues. This CDR3 reads CAWCGDSYEQYF. In DNA form, the CDR3 reads TGTGCCTGGTGCGGGGACTCCTACGAGCAGTACTTC.

V gene TRBV5-5 combines with J gene TRBJ1-1, with a weak D call TRBD1 (5 bases). CDR1 is SGHKS and CDR2 is YYEKEE in the germline V gene (reference sequence). Trimming cost V 6 bases and J 4 bases, with 16 bases left between them. CDR3 length equals 14 residues. CDR3 nucleotide sequence: TGTGCCAGCATGCCCGGGGGGGTTGGCACTGAAGCTTTCTTT. This sequence encodes CASMPGGVGTEAFF.

This chain uses TRBV4-1 with TRBJ2-1; D ambiguous. Germline CDR1 and CDR2: MGHRA and YSYEKL. The V gene lost 4 bases and the J gene lost 10 bases, with 14 bases spanning the gap. The CDR3 extends over 13 amino acids. The CDR3 sequence: CASSLEDGVEQFF. The CDR3, as DNA: TGCGCCAGCAGCCTTGAGGATGGGGTGGAGCAGTTCTTC.

This clone was recorded once. The J gene is TRBJ2-5, the V gene TRBV5-4; 9 nucleotides agree with TRBD2. The ends lost 4 bases at V and 5 bases at J; junction bases unmatched: 12. This CDR3 region has 16 residues. Germline V gene data show CDR1 as SGHNT and CDR2 as YYREEE (reference sequence). CDR3: CASSLQIAGVGETQYF. The DNA for the CDR3 is TGTGCCAGCAGCCTCCAGATAGCGGGAGTTGGGGAGACCCAGTACTTC.

V usage is TRBV18 and J usage is TRBJ1-3; a weak D match, TRBD1 (6 bases). Germline CDR1 and CDR2: KGHSH and LQKENI. CDR3 length: 15 amino acids. Trimming took 2 bases from V and 0 from J, leaving 8 bases between them. The CDR3 DNA is TGTGCCAGCTCACCAAGAGGGGGCTCTGGAAACACCATATATTTT. It translates to CASSPRGGSGNTIYF.

This CDR3 is CASSPPREPSSGANVLTF. As DNA, the CDR3 is TGTGCCAGCTCACCACCGAGGGAGCCCAGCTCTGGGGCCAACGTCCTGACTTTC. The chain recombines TRBV18 with TRBJ2-6; a weak D match, TRBD2 (5 bases). The CDR3 is 18 residues long. V lost 0 bases, J lost 0 bases, and 12 bases lay in between. The germline CDR1 and CDR2 sequences are KGHSH and LQKENI.

This rearrangement joins TRBV7-8 to TRBJ2-3; D unresolved. The germline V and J ends were trimmed by 0 bases and 6 bases, with 19 bases remaining between them. Germline CDR1 reads SGHVS; CDR2 reads FQNEAQ. This CDR3 is 17 amino acids long. This CDR3 is CASSLAGKVGYVDTQYF. In DNA, the CDR3 is TGTGCCAGCAGCTTAGCGGGAAAAGTAGGGTATGTGGATACGCAGTATTTT. The full variable domain, its missing parts supplied by reference TRBV7-8 and TRBJ2-3, is GAGVSQSPRYKVAKRGQDVALRCDPISGHVSLFWYQQALGQGPEFLTYFQNEAQLDKSGLPSDRFFAERPEGSVSTLKIQRTQQEDSAVYLCASSLAGKVGYVDTQYFGPGTRLTVL.

This clone is a singleton in its sample. The chain is built from TRBV11-2 and TRBJ2-5; 14 bases are a match to TRBD2. CDR1 and CDR2 from the germline V gene are SGHAT and FQNNGV. Unmatched junction bases numbered 11, after V lost 3 bases and J lost 5 bases. The CDR3 extends over 18 amino acids. Here the CDR3 reads CASSFGLAGGLDWETQYF. CDR3 nucleotides: TGTGCCAGCAGCTTCGGACTAGCGGGAGGCCTTGACTGGGAGACCCAGTACTTC.

The CDR3 loop reads CASSSREGSYNEQFF. The CDR3 coding sequence is TGTGCCAGCAGCTCGCGGGAGGGCTCCTACAATGAGCAGTTCTTC. The chain couples TRBV3-1 (or the pseudogene TRBV3-2) to TRBJ2-1; 9 nucleotides line up with TRBD2. The ends lost 5 bases at V and 0 bases at J; junction bases unmatched: 2. CDR1 is LGHDT and CDR2 is YNNKEL in the germline V gene (reference sequence). The CDR3 length is 15 residues.

This chain uses TRBV2 with TRBJ2-1, with TRBD2 matching 10 bases. The length of the CDR3 is 13 residues. Germline V gene data show CDR1 as SNHLY and CDR2 as FYNNEI. J was trimmed by 7 bases and V by 7 bases; bases with no gene match: 4. CDR3 sequence (DNA): TGTGCCAGCAAGGCTAGCGGGAGAAATGAGCAGTTCTTC. It specifies CASKASGRNEQFF.

The V and J genes are TRBV19 and TRBJ1-4, with D possibly being TRBD1 (6 bases). V was trimmed by 4 bases and J by 0 bases, leaving 12 bases between them. CDR3 length: 16 amino acids. The V gene's germline CDR1 is LNHDA and CDR2 SQIVND (reference sequence). CDR3: CASSTSQGTTNEKLFF. The CDR3, as DNA: TGTGCCAGTAGTACCTCACAGGGAACAACTAATGAAAAACTGTTTTTT.

The chain has TRBV21-1 and TRBJ1-5. TRBV21-1 is deemed a pseudogene. The CDR3 runs to 14 residues. The CDR3 is CASRAGNSNQPQHF. The DNA for the CDR3 is TGTGCCAGCAGGGCGGGCAATAGCAATCAGCCCCAGCATTTT.

The chain links TRBV7-9 to TRBJ1-1; D not resolved. V shed 1 base and J shed 0 bases, with 12 bases lying between them. Germline assignment: CDR1 SEHNR and CDR2 FQNEAQ (reference sequence). CDR3 length: 16 amino acids. DNA for the CDR3: TGTGCCAGCAGCTTAGGTGTGGTATCCCTGAACACTGAAGCTTTCTTT. Protein product: CASSLGVVSLNTEAFF. Full variable domain (rest looked up from reference TRBV7-9 and TRBJ1-1): DTGVSQNPRHKITKRGQNVTFRCDPISEHNRLYWYRQTLGQGPEFLTYFQNEAQLEKSRLLSDRFSAERPKGSFSTLEIQRTEQGDSAMYLCASSLGVVSLNTEAFFGQGTRLTVV.

The chain joins TRBV15 to TRBJ1-2; the D gene is possibly TRBD1 (6 bases). Trimming stripped 0 bases from V and 6 bases from J, with 14 bases between. The CDR3 consists of 15 residues. The germline CDR1 and CDR2 sequences are LNHNV and YYDKDF (reference sequence). CDR3 sequence: CATSRDTYRDHGYTF. The CDR3 DNA is TGTGCCACCAGCAGAGATACATACAGGGACCATGGCTACACCTTC.

CDR3 DNA sequence: TGTGCCAGCAGTGACAGGGGGGGCTACGAGCAGTACTTC. It specifies CASSDRGGYEQYF. The V gene is TRBV6-1, the J gene TRBJ2-7; D tentatively reads TRBD1 or TRBD2 (7 bases each). V was cut by 3 bases and J by 3 bases, with 9 bases left in between. This CDR3 contains 13 residues. Germline assignment: CDR1 MNHNS and CDR2 SASEGT.

The chain joins TRBV30 to TRBJ2-5; the D gene is possibly TRBD1 (6 bases). Trimming shortened V by 0 bases and J by 5 bases, and 16 bases separated the two germline ends. Germline assignment: CDR1 GTSNPN and CDR2 SVGIG (reference sequence). The CDR3 spans 15 residues. Here the CDR3 DNA reads TGTGCCTGGAGTGTCACAGGGCGGATAGTGGAGACCCAGTACTTC. Amino acid sequence: CAWSVTGRIVETQYF.

The chain has TRBV27 and TRBJ2-3, with 9 bases fitting TRBD2. With 6 bases clipped from V and 0 bases from J, the junction kept 7 bases outside the gene matches. This CDR3 is built from 16 residues. Germline CDR1 reads MNHEY; CDR2 reads SMNVEV (reference sequence). The CDR3 DNA sequence: TGTGCCAGCAGCCTCTATAGCGGGAGTAGCACAGATACGCAGTATTTT. It is translated as CASSLYSGSSTDTQYF.

This clone was found once. The gene calls are TRBV27 and TRBJ1-5, with D unclear. This CDR3 has 14 amino acids. V lost 6 bases, J lost 1 base, and 10 bases lay in between. The germline V gene encodes CDR1 MNHEY and CDR2 SMNVEV (reference sequence). DNA of the CDR3: TGTGCCAGCAGCCTCTCGGGAAGCAATCAGCCCCAGCATTTT. It is translated as CASSLSGSNQPQHF.

CDR3 in DNA: TGTGCCAGCAGTGATAGTCGGACCGGCAATCAGCCCCAGCATTTT. It yields the protein CASSDSRTGNQPQHF. The chain is built from TRBV2 and TRBJ1-5, with no clear D. Looked up from germline, CDR1 is SNHLY and CDR2 is FYNNEI. V was cut by 3 bases and J by 2 bases, with 11 bases left in between. The CDR3 is 15 residues long.

This chain connects TRBV19 to TRBJ2-1; 11 bases fit TRBD2. V was clipped by 1 base and J by 5 bases; unmatched bases: 7. The germline gives CDR1 LNHDA, CDR2 SQIVND (reference sequence). The CDR3 spans 17 residues. The CDR3, as DNA: TGTGCCAGTAGTATAGCCCTTAGCGGGAGGGGCAACAATGAGCAGTTCTTC. This encodes CASSIALSGRGNNEQFF.

The rearrangement joins TRBV4-2 to TRBJ2-1; tentatively, D is TRBD1 (5 bases). The germline V gene encodes CDR1 LGHNA and CDR2 YNFKEQ. V was trimmed by 0 bases and J by 9 bases, leaving 12 bases between them. The CDR3 is 14 residues long. CDR3 sequence: CASSQDSQVVEQFF. The CDR3 DNA reads as TGTGCCAGCAGCCAAGATTCACAGGTTGTTGAGCAGTTCTTC.

The V gene is TRBV19, the J gene TRBJ1-4, with D possibly matching TRBD1 (6 bases). V lost 6 bases to trimming and J lost 4 bases, with 9 bases between them. Germline assignment: CDR1 LNHDA and CDR2 SQIVND (reference sequence). The CDR3 is 13 amino acids. CDR3 in amino acids: CASSRTVNEKLFF. The CDR3 region has the DNA TGTGCCAGTAGCCGGACAGTTAATGAAAAACTGTTTTTT.

V usage is TRBV5-5 and J usage is TRBJ2-2; no firm D call. Germline V gene data show CDR1 as SGHKS and CDR2 as YYEKEE (reference sequence). CDR3 size: 14 residues. V was pared by 0 bases and J by 2 bases, with 5 bases between. Here the CDR3 DNA reads TGTGCCAGCAGCTTGGCTGCTAACACCGGGGAGCTGTTTTTT. Translating it yields CASSLAANTGELFF.

The genes are TRBV28 and TRBJ1-5; 9 bases are a match to TRBD1. There are 17 residues in the CDR3. V trimming: 2 bases; J trimming: 1 base; junction bases outside the gene matches: 6. Per the germline V gene, CDR1 is MDHEN and CDR2 is SYDVKM. This CDR3 is CASSLGNRGHSNQPQHF. In DNA, the CDR3 is TGTGCCAGCAGTTTAGGGAACAGGGGGCACAGCAATCAGCCCCAGCATTTT. Supplemented by reference TRBV28 and TRBJ1-5, the full variable domain reads DVKVTQSSRYLVKRTGEKVFLECVQDMDHENMFWYRQDPGLGLRLIYFSYDVKMKEKGDIPEGYSVSREKKERFSLILESASTNQTSMYLCASSLGNRGHSNQPQHFGDGTRLSIL.